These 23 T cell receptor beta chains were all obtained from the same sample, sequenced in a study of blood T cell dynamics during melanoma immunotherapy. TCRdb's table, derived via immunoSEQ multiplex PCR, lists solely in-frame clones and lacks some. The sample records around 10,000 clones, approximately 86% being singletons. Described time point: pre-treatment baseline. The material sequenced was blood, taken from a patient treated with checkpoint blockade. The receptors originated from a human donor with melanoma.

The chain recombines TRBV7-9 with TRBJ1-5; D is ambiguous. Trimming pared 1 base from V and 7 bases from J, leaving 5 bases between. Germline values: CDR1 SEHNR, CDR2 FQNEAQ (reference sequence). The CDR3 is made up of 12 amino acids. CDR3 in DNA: TGTGCCAGCAGCTTAGATGGGCAGCCCCAGCATTTT. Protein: CASSLDGQPQHF.

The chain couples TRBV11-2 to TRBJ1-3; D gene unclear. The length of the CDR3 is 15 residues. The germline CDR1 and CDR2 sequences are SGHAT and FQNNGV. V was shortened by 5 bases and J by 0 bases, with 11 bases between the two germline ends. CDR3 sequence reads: CASSPTRVSGNTIYF. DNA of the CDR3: TGTGCCAGCAGCCCAACACGCGTCTCTGGAAACACCATATATTTT.

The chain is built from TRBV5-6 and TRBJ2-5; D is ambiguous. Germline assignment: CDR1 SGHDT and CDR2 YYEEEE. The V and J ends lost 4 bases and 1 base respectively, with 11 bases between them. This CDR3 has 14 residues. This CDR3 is CASSVFRFQETQYF. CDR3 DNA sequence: TGTGCCAGCAGCGTATTCCGGTTCCAAGAGACCCAGTACTTC.

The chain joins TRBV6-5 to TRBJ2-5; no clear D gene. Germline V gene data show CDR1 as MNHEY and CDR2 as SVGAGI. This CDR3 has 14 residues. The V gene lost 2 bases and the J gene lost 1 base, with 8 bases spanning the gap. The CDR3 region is CASSYNAAQETQYF. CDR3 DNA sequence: TGTGCCAGCAGTTACAACGCGGCCCAAGAGACCCAGTACTTC.

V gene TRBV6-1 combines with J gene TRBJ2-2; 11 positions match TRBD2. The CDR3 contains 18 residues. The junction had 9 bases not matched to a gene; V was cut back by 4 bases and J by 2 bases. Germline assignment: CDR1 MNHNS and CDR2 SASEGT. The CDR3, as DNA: TGTGCCAGCAGTGCAGCTACTAGCGGGGGACGCAACACCGGGGAGCTGTTTTTT. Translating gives CASSAATSGGRNTGELFF.

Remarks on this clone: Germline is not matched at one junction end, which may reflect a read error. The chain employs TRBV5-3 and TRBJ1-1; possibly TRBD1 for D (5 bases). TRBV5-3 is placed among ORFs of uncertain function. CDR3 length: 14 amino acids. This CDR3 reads CASSLQGRNTEAFF. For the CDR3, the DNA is TGTGCCAGCAGCTTGCAGGGTCGGAACACTGAAGCTTTCTTT.

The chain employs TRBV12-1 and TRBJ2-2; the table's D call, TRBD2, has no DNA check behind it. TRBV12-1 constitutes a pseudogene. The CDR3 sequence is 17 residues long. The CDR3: CASSSGLAGPGTGELFF. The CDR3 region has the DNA TGTGCCAGCAGCTCGGGACTAGCGGGACCGGGCACCGGGGAGCTGTTTTTT.

In DNA, the CDR3 is TGTGCCAGCAGTGCTTCCGGAAACACCATATATTTT. Amino acids: CASSASGNTIYF. V is TRBV25-1 and J is TRBJ1-3; D remains ambiguous. Germline-derived CDR1 and CDR2 are MGHDK and SYGVNS. CDR3 length: 12 amino acids. Trimming left V 4 bases short and J 4 bases short, with 5 bases between.

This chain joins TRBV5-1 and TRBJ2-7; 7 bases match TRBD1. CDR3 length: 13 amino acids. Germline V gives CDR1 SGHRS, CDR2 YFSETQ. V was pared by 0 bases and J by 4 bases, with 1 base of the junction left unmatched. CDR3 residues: CASSLARGYEQYF. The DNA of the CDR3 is TGCGCCAGCAGCTTGGCCAGGGGGTACGAGCAGTACTTC.

The CDR3 spells CASSVLSRKQVSGNTIYF. Written as DNA, the CDR3 is TGTGCCAGTAGTGTCCTGTCCCGGAAACAGGTCTCTGGAAACACCATATATTTT. This chain connects TRBV19 to TRBJ1-3; maybe TRBD1 (5 bases). V was shortened by 5 bases and J by 0 bases, with 20 bases between the two germline ends. The CDR3 covers 18 residues. In germline, CDR1 is LNHDA, CDR2 SQIVND (reference sequence). The whole variable domain, remainder taken from reference TRBV19 and TRBJ1-3, is DGGITQSPKYLFRKEGQNVTLSCEQNLNHDAMYWYRQDPGQGLRLIYYSQIVNDFQKGDIAEGYSVSREKKESFPLTVTSAQKNPTAFYLCASSVLSRKQVSGNTIYFGEGSWLTVV.

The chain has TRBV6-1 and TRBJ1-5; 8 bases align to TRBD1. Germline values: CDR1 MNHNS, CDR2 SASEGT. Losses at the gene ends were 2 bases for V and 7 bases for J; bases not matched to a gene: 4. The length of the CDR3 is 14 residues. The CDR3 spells CASSERQGRQPQHF. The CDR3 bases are TGTGCCAGCAGTGAAAGACAGGGGAGGCAGCCCCAGCATTTT.

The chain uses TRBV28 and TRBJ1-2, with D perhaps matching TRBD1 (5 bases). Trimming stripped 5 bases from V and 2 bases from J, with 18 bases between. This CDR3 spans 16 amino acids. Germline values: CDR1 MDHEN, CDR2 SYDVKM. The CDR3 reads CASSPPGSGPNYGYTF. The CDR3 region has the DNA TGTGCCAGCAGTCCACCGGGGTCGGGACCAAACTATGGCTACACCTTC.

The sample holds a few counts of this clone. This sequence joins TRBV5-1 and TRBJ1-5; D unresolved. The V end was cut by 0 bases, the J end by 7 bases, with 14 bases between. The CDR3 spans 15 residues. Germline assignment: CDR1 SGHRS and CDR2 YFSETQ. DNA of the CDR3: TGCGCCAGCAGCTTGGTGGGGAGTCCGGGGCAGCCCCAGCATTTT. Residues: CASSLVGSPGQPQHF. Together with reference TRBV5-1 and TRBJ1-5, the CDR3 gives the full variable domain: KAGVTQTPRYLIKTRGQQVTLSCSPISGHRSVSWYQQTPGQGLQFLFEYFSETQRNKGNFPGRFSGRQFSNSRSEMNVSTLELGDSALYLCASSLVGSPGQPQHFGDGTRLSIL.

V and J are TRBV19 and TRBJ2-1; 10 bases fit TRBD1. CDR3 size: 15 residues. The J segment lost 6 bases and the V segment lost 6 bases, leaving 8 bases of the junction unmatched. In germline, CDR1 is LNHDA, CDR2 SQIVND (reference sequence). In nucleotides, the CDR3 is TGTGCCAGTAGCTCCGGGACAGGGGACTTCAATGAGCAGTTCTTC. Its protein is CASSSGTGDFNEQFF.

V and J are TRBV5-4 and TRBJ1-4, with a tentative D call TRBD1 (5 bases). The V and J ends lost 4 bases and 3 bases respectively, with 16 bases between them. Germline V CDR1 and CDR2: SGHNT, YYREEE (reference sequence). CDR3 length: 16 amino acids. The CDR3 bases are TGTGCCAGCAGCCAGGGACCGAAGGGGTCTAATGAAAAACTGTTTTTT. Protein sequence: CASSQGPKGSNEKLFF.

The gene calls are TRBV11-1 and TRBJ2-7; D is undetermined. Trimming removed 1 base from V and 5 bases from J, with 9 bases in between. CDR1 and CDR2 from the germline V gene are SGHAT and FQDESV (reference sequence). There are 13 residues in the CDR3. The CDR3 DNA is TGTGCCAGCAGCTTAGTAGGTTGGAACGAGCAGTACTTC. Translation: CASSLVGWNEQYF.

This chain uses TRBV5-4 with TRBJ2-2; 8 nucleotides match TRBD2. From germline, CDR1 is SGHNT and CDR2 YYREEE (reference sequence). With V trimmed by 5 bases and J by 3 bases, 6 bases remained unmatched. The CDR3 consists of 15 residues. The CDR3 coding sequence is TGTGCCAGCAGTGCCGGGACTAGTTACACCGGGGAGCTGTTTTTT. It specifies CASSAGTSYTGELFF.

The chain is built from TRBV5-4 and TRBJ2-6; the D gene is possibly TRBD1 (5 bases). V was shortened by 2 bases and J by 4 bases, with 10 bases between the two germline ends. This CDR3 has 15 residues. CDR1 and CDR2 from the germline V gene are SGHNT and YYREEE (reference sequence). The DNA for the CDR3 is TGTGCCAGCAGCTTAATCAGGGCCGGGGCCAACGTCCTGACTTTC. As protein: CASSLIRAGANVLTF. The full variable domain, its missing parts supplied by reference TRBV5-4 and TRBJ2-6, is ETGVTQSPTHLIKTRGQQVTLRCSSQSGHNTVSWYQQALGQGPQFIFQYYREEENGRGNFPPRFSGLQFPNYSSELNVNALELDDSALYLCASSLIRAGANVLTFGAGSRLTVL.

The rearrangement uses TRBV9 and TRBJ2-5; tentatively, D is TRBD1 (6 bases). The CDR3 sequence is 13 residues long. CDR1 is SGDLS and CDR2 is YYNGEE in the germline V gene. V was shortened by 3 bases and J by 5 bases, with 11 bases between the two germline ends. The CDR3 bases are TGTGCCAGCAGCGATGACAGGTTTGAGACCCAGTACTTC. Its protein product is CASSDDRFETQYF. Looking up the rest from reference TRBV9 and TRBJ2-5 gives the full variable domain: DSGVTQTPKHLITATGQRVTLRCSPRSGDLSVYWYQQSLDQGLQFLIQYYNGEERAKGNILERFSAQQFPDLHSELNLSSLELGDSALYFCASSDDRFETQYFGPGTRLLVL.

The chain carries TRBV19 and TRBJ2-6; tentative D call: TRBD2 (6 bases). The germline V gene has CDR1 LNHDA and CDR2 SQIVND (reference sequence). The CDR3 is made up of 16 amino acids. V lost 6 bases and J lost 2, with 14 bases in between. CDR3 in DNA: TGTGCCAGTAGGGTCAACGGAGGGGCTGGGGCCAACGTCCTGACTTTC. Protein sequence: CASRVNGGAGANVLTF. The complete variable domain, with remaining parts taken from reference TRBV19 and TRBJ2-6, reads DGGITQSPKYLFRKEGQNVTLSCEQNLNHDAMYWYRQDPGQGLRLIYYSQIVNDFQKGDIAEGYSVSREKKESFPLTVTSAQKNPTAFYLCASRVNGGAGANVLTFGAGSRLTVL.

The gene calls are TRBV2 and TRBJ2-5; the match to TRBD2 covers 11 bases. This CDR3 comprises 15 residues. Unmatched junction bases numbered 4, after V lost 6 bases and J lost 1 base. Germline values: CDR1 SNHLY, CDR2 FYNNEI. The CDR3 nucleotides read TGTGCCAGCAGGGGGGGACTAGCGGTCCAAGAGACCCAGTACTTC. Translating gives CASRGGLAVQETQYF.

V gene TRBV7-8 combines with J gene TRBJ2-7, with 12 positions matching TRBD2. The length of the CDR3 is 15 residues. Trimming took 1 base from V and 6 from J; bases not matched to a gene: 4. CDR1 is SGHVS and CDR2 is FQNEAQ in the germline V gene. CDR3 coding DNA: TGTGCCAGCAGCTTAGGACTAGCGGGGGTAGGCGAGCAGTACTTC. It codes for CASSLGLAGVGEQYF.

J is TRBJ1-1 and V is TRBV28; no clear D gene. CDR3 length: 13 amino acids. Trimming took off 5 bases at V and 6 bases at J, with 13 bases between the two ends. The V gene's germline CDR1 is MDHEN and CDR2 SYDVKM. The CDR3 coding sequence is TGTGCCAGCAGTCCCAATAACGGGGCTGAAGCTTTCTTT. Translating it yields CASSPNNGAEAFF.